Listed below are T cell receptor beta chains from one sample, sequenced in a study of OX40 agonist ivuxolimab in advanced cancers. Profiled with immunoSEQ multiplex PCR; TCRdb holds only in-frame clones, not every one. The profile shows around 100,000 clones, 90% of them singletons. The material sequenced was CD4+ or CD8+ T cells sorted from blood, taken in a trial of the OX40 agonist ivuxolimab. These TCRs come from an adult with an advanced solid tumor such as melanoma, head and neck, liver or kidney cancer. Both conserved end residues are part of each CDR3. D genes are given only for firm matches. For some rows the clone size is stated as once, few or many, or as a class when expanded; others skip it.

j_call clone_size v_call d_call cdr3_aa cdr3_nt
TRBJ2-2 . TRBV5-1 TRBD1 CASGQGAANTGELFF TGCGCCAGCGGACAGGGGGCCGCGAACACCGGGGAGCTGTTTTTT
TRBJ1-3 . TRBV5-4 . CASSLVGGAAIYF TGTGCCAGCAGCTTGGTAGGGGGAGCCGCCATATATTTT
TRBJ2-3 . TRBV25-1 . CASSEYNGQATQYF TGTGCCAGCAGTGAATACAATGGGCAGGCGACGCAGTATTTT
TRBJ1-6 . TRBV25-1 TRBD1 CASSSRTGLSPLHF TGTGCCAGCAGTTCCCGGACAGGGCTTTCACCCCTCCACTTT
TRBJ1-2 . TRBV6-1 . CASSPGSPIYGYTF TGTGCCAGCAGTCCGGGCTCACCAATCTATGGCTACACCTTC
TRBJ2-7 . TRBV11-2 TRBD2 CASSLRAGLAGSYEQYF TGTGCCAGCAGCTTAAGGGCGGGACTAGCGGGTTCCTACGAGCAGTACTTC
TRBJ1-5 . TRBV28 . CASSFDQPQHF TGTGCCAGCAGTTTTGATCAGCCCCAGCATTTT
TRBJ2-7 . TRBV5-1 . CASSSGTYEQYF TGCGCCAGCAGCTCCGGAACCTACGAGCAGTACTTC
TRBJ1-3 . TRBV5-1 . CASSMSAGNTIYF TGCGCCAGCAGCATGTCGGCCGGAAACACCATATATTTT
TRBJ2-7 once TRBV5-4 TRBD1 CARQGVCHYEQYF TGTGCCAGACAGGGGGTGTGCCACTACGAGCAGTACTTC
TRBJ1-5 few TRBV30 . CAWRGRGDQPQHF TGTGCCTGGAGGGGTAGGGGGGATCAGCCCCAGCATTTT
TRBJ2-1 . TRBV11-2 . CASSLVGSPDYNEQFF TGTGCCAGCAGCTTAGTTGGGAGCCCCGATTACAATGAGCAGTTCTTC
TRBJ2-3 . TRBV2 TRBD2 CASRRTSGRAKVDTQYF TGTGCCAGCAGGCGGACTAGCGGGAGGGCGAAGGTCGATACGCAGTATTTT
TRBJ1-1 once TRBV9 . CASSVASVNTEAFF TGTGCCAGCAGCGTAGCTTCTGTGAACACTGAAGCTTTCTTT
TRBJ2-5 . TRBV10-2 TRBD2 CASSSTSGSRETQYF TGCGCCAGCAGTTCCACTAGCGGGAGTAGGGAGACCCAGTACTTC